The 31 T cell receptor beta chains reported below all come from one sample, sequenced in a study of cytomegalovirus exposure and HLA in healthy donors. Here immunoSEQ multiplex PCR was the method, and the copy in TCRdb shows in-frame clones only, minus some. The sample yields 150,000 or so clones, 85% to 90% seen once. Sequenced sample: PBMCs. The receptors originated from a human donor in good health.

The V gene is TRBV7-2, the J gene TRBJ2-7, with TRBD2 matching 11 bases. The germline V gene has CDR1 SGHTA and CDR2 FQGNSA. V was clipped by 3 bases and J by 0 bases; unmatched bases: 4. This CDR3 spans 16 amino acids. The CDR3 loop is CASSFVTSGASYEQYF. The CDR3 DNA is TGTGCCAGCAGCTTCGTGACTAGCGGGGCCTCCTACGAGCAGTACTTC.

The rearrangement uses TRBV4-1 and TRBJ2-7, with 8 bases aligning to TRBD2. Germline CDR1 reads MGHRA; CDR2 reads YSYEKL. Unmatched junction bases numbered 6, after V lost 4 bases and J lost 4 bases. The CDR3 spans 14 residues. The CDR3 bases are TGCGCCAGCAGCCCCCGGGGGGGGACTTACGAGCAGTACTTC. Amino acids: CASSPRGGTYEQYF.

V is TRBV5-1 and J is TRBJ1-1; D is perhaps TRBD1 (5 bases). The CDR3 is made up of 14 amino acids. Germline assignment: CDR1 SGHRS and CDR2 YFSETQ. The V end was cut by 1 base, the J end by 3 bases, with 10 bases between. The CDR3 nucleotides read TGCGCCAGCAGCTTGTACAGGCAGGACACTGAAGCTTTCTTT. It specifies CASSLYRQDTEAFF. Full variable domain (missing parts from reference TRBV5-1 and TRBJ1-1): KAGVTQTPRYLIKTRGQQVTLSCSPISGHRSVSWYQQTPGQGLQFLFEYFSETQRNKGNFPGRFSGRQFSNSRSEMNVSTLELGDSALYLCASSLYRQDTEAFFGQGTRLTVV.

V and J are TRBV10-1 and TRBJ2-1; 10 bases line up with TRBD2. This CDR3 has 15 amino acids. Trimming took 2 bases from V and 4 from J; bases not matched to a gene: 2. Germline-derived CDR1 and CDR2 are WNHNN and SYGVQD (reference sequence). CDR3 nucleotide sequence: TGCGCCAGCAGTGAGACTAGCGGGACTTACAATGAGCAGTTCTTC. Amino acid sequence: CASSETSGTYNEQFF.

This clone has just one count. The chain uses TRBV27 and TRBJ2-1, with a possible D match to TRBD1 (7 bases). This CDR3 has 18 residues. V was shortened by 1 base and J by 9 bases, with 25 bases between the two germline ends. Germline loops: CDR1 MNHEY, CDR2 SMNVEV (reference sequence). In DNA form, the CDR3 reads TGTGCCAGCAGTTTATTATCCGGGACAGATGCGGGGTTTGGTGAGCAGTTCTTC. It specifies CASSLLSGTDAGFGEQFF.

This chain joins TRBV10-3 and TRBJ1-6; TRBD1 matches at 9 bases. V was clipped by 8 bases and J by 6 bases; unmatched bases: 5. There are 14 residues in the CDR3. Germline V gene data show CDR1 as ENHRY and CDR2 as SYGVKD. The CDR3 spells CAIGTGQGNSPLHF. The CDR3 nucleotides are TGTGCCATCGGGACGGGACAGGGTAATTCACCCCTCCACTTT.

This clone has just a few counts. V and J are TRBV2 and TRBJ1-5; 7 bases are shared with TRBD1. The CDR3 is made up of 16 amino acids. V trimming: 6 bases; J trimming: 7 bases; junction bases outside the gene matches: 15. Germline CDR1 is SNHLY and CDR2 is FYNNEI. The chain's CDR3 is CASSDAGTAPSQPQHF. The CDR3 DNA follows: TGTGCCAGCAGCGACGCGGGGACAGCCCCAAGCCAGCCCCAGCATTTT.

The chain couples TRBV6-1 to TRBJ2-7, with 12 bases identical to TRBD2. Germline lookup yields CDR1 MNHNS and CDR2 SASEGT. V shed 0 bases and J 3 bases; nucleotides not matched to a gene: 3. This CDR3 is built from 16 residues. For the CDR3, the DNA is TGTGCCAGCAGTGAAGCGCTAGCGGGGGGGGGCTACGAGCAGTACTTC. It yields the protein CASSEALAGGGYEQYF.

The chain carries TRBV5-6 and TRBJ1-1; 7 nucleotides agree with TRBD1. The CDR3 contains 15 residues. CDR1 and CDR2 from the germline V gene are SGHDT and YYEEEE. The junction had 9 bases not matched to a gene; V was cut back by 7 bases and J by 0 bases. The CDR3 region has the DNA TGTGCCAGCCACACAGGGGCTTTTTTGAACACTGAAGCTTTCTTT. Protein: CASHTGAFLNTEAFF.

This rearrangement joins TRBV19 to TRBJ1-1, with D possibly TRBD1 on 5 matching bases. CDR3 length equals 14 residues. The germline gives CDR1 LNHDA, CDR2 SQIVND (reference sequence). Trimming took off 7 bases at V and 1 base at J, with 13 bases between the two ends. Here the CDR3 DNA reads TGTGCCAGTACCCACCCAACAGGGAACACTGAAGCTTTCTTT. This encodes CASTHPTGNTEAFF.

For the CDR3, the DNA is TGTGCCATCAGTGAAAACACCGACTACGAGCAGTACTTC. It codes for CAISENTDYEQYF. The V and J genes are TRBV10-3 and TRBJ2-7, with D hard to call. The CDR3 length is 13 residues. Germline V gene sequence: CDR1 ENHRY, CDR2 SYGVKD. With 3 bases removed from V and 3 bases from J, the gap between germline ends came to 9 bases.

The rearrangement joins TRBV28 to TRBJ2-1; 13 bases agree with TRBD2. V trimming: 6 bases; J trimming: 14 bases; junction bases outside the gene matches: 13. Germline V CDR1 and CDR2: MDHEN, SYDVKM. This CDR3 is built from 15 residues. CDR3 region: CASRTLLAGGPLEFF. As DNA, the CDR3 is TGTGCCAGCAGGACACTACTAGCGGGAGGGCCTCTTGAGTTCTTC.

V and J are TRBV4-1 and TRBJ1-5; TRBD1 is a possible D gene (6 bases). The ends were cut back, 0 bases at V and 2 bases at J, with 17 bases in the middle. The CDR3 is made up of 18 amino acids. The germline V gene has CDR1 MGHRA and CDR2 YSYEKL. CDR3 sequence (DNA): TGCGCCAGCAGCCAAGAGTTTCCAGGGGCCAAGGGCAATCAGCCCCAGCATTTT. This codes for CASSQEFPGAKGNQPQHF.

This clone was seen just once. The chain carries TRBV27 and TRBJ2-1; TRBD2 matches at 11 bases. The ends lost 2 bases at V and 4 bases at J; junction bases unmatched: 4. Germline V gives CDR1 MNHEY, CDR2 SMNVEV (reference sequence). There are 16 residues in the CDR3. The CDR3 is CASSLGGLADYNEQFF. The DNA for the CDR3 is TGTGCCAGCAGTTTAGGGGGACTAGCGGATTACAATGAGCAGTTCTTC.

V gene TRBV28 combines with J gene TRBJ2-1; TRBD2 matches at 8 bases. CDR1 and CDR2 from the germline V gene are MDHEN and SYDVKM. J gave up 7 bases and V 5 bases, and 16 bases lay outside the gene matches. CDR3 length: 17 amino acids. The CDR3 DNA is TGTGCCAGCAGTCCCGATTCTATAGCGGGATCACGGAATGAGCAGTTCTTC. Its translation: CASSPDSIAGSRNEQFF.

V and J are TRBV27 and TRBJ2-1; 11 nucleotides match TRBD2. The CDR3 consists of 15 residues. Germline CDR1 is MNHEY and CDR2 is SMNVEV (reference sequence). V shed 5 bases, J shed 6 bases, and the junction held 6 bases outside the gene matches. In DNA, the CDR3 is TGTGCCAGCAGTGCACTAGCGGGAGTGGTCAATGAGCAGTTCTTC. Translating it yields CASSALAGVVNEQFF.

This rearrangement joins TRBV5-4 to TRBJ2-1; 10 nucleotides match TRBD2. The CDR3 is 15 residues long. Looked up from germline, CDR1 is SGHNT and CDR2 is YYREEE (reference sequence). Losses at the gene ends were 2 bases for V and 8 bases for J; bases not matched to a gene: 7. The CDR3 is CASSFKGLAGDEQFF. CDR3 sequence (DNA): TGTGCCAGCAGCTTCAAAGGGCTAGCGGGAGATGAGCAGTTCTTC.

The CDR3 protein is CASSSSGTSVYEQYF. For the CDR3, the DNA is TGTGCCAGCAGTTCCTCCGGGACTAGCGTCTACGAGCAGTACTTC. V and J are TRBV6-5 and TRBJ2-7, with 10 bases matching TRBD2. The CDR3 sequence is 15 residues long. Trimming took 4 bases from V and 3 from J; bases not matched to a gene: 6. Per germline, CDR1 MNHEY and CDR2 SVGAGI.

The V call is TRBV5-8, the J call TRBJ2-1; D is possibly TRBD1 (5 bases). Germline lookup yields CDR1 SGHTS and CDR2 YDEGEE. V lost 4 bases to trimming and J lost 4 bases, with 15 bases between them. The CDR3 loop spans 15 amino acids. The CDR3 DNA reads as TGTGCCAGCAGCCGGAGTGGGGCGCGGTACAATGAGCAGTTCTTC. Encoded protein: CASSRSGARYNEQFF.

This chain links TRBV28 with TRBJ2-3; 8 bases are shared with TRBD1. Germline lookup yields CDR1 MDHEN and CDR2 SYDVKM. The CDR3 length is 14 residues. V shed 10 bases and J 2 bases; nucleotides not matched to a gene: 8. CDR3 residues: CATSRDRHTDTQYF. The CDR3 nucleotides are TGTGCCACCTCCCGGGACAGGCACACAGATACGCAGTATTTT.

The chain links TRBV7-2 to TRBJ1-2; D is possibly TRBD1 (6 bases). The CDR3 extends over 15 amino acids. Germline values: CDR1 SGHTA, CDR2 FQGNSA. The V and J ends lost 4 bases and 7 bases respectively, with 19 bases between them. For the CDR3, the DNA is TGTGCCAGCAGCTCATCATACCATGGACAGTCTGGCTACACCTTC. Encoded protein: CASSSSYHGQSGYTF. Variable domain in full (rest from reference TRBV7-2 and TRBJ1-2): GAGVSQSPSNKVTEKGKDVELRCDPISGHTALYWYRQSLGQGLEFLIYFQGNSAPDKSGLPSDRFSAERTGGSVSTLTIQRTQQEDSAVYLCASSSSYHGQSGYTFGSGTRLTVV.

This chain connects TRBV11-1 to TRBJ2-7; TRBD1 agrees at 7 bases. The germline CDR1 and CDR2 sequences are SGHAT and FQDESV (reference sequence). The CDR3 extends over 14 amino acids. After removal of 5 bases from V and 0 bases from J, the junction contained 4 bases not matched to a gene. CDR3 loop: CASSRGQSSYEQYF. The CDR3, as DNA: TGTGCCAGCAGCAGGGGACAGAGCTCCTACGAGCAGTACTTC. Using reference TRBV11-1 and TRBJ2-7 for the parts outside the CDR3, the full variable domain is EAEVAQSPRYKITEKSQAVAFWCDPISGHATLYWYRQILGQGPELLVQFQDESVVDDSQLPKDRFSAERLKGVDSTLKIQPAELGDSAMYLCASSRGQSSYEQYFGPGTRLTVT.

This chain links TRBV6-5 with TRBJ1-3; D is unclear. This CDR3 has 15 residues. Germline CDR1 is MNHEY and CDR2 is SVGAGI. V lost 2 bases and J 4 bases, leaving 12 bases between the germline ends. CDR3 loop: CASSYDHSLGNTIYF. The CDR3 DNA reads TGTGCCAGCAGTTACGATCATTCTCTAGGAAACACCATATATTTT.

The chain couples TRBV27 to TRBJ1-4; 10 bases line up with TRBD1. Trimming at V came to 7 bases and at J to 1 base, leaving 9 bases not matched to a gene. Germline loops: CDR1 MNHEY, CDR2 SMNVEV (reference sequence). The CDR3 length is 17 residues. The CDR3 region has the DNA TGTGCCAGCATGTCCCGGGACAGGGGTGTAACTAATGAAAAACTGTTTTTT. The encoded protein is CASMSRDRGVTNEKLFF. The whole variable domain, remainder taken from reference TRBV27 and TRBJ1-4, is EAQVTQNPRYLITVTGKKLTVTCSQNMNHEYMSWYRQDPGLGLRQIYYSMNVEVTDKGDVPEGYKVSRKEKRNFPLILESPSPNQTSLYFCASMSRDRGVTNEKLFFGSGTQLSVL.

This clone has just one count. The chain combines TRBV2 with TRBJ1-5; D is perhaps TRBD1 (6 bases). Trimming took off 4 bases at V and 3 bases at J, with 13 bases between the two ends. The germline V gene has CDR1 SNHLY and CDR2 FYNNEI. There are 15 residues in the CDR3. The CDR3 is CASSGTGNDNQPQHF. DNA for the CDR3: TGTGCCAGCAGTGGAACAGGGAATGACAATCAGCCCCAGCATTTT.

This chain links TRBV6-1 with TRBJ1-2; no definite D call. V lost 0 bases to trimming and J lost 4 bases, with 6 bases between them. The CDR3 is 13 amino acids. Germline loops: CDR1 MNHNS, CDR2 SASEGT. The CDR3 protein is CASSEAGLYGYTF. In nucleotides, the CDR3 is TGTGCCAGCAGTGAAGCAGGACTCTATGGCTACACCTTC.

The chain uses TRBV5-4 and TRBJ2-1; TRBD2 matches at 8 bases. The CDR3 runs to 16 residues. V lost 1 base to trimming and J lost 0 bases; unmatched junction nucleotides: 3. Germline V gives CDR1 SGHNT, CDR2 YYREEE (reference sequence). The CDR3 coding sequence is TGTGCCAGCAGCTTGACTAGCGGACTCTCCTACAATGAGCAGTTCTTC. As protein: CASSLTSGLSYNEQFF.

This clone was detected once. The CDR3 DNA reads TGTGCCAGCAGTGACCTTGGACTAGCGGAAAGCACAGATACGCAGTATTTT. This codes for CASSDLGLAESTDTQYF. The V and J genes are TRBV2 and TRBJ2-3, with 10 bases lining up with TRBD2. The CDR3 consists of 17 residues. The germline CDR1 and CDR2 sequences are SNHLY and FYNNEI. V was pared by 3 bases and J by 0 bases, with 6 bases of the junction left unmatched.

The chain is built from TRBV9 and TRBJ2-7, with 9 bases matching TRBD2. The CDR3 consists of 15 residues. Germline loops: CDR1 SGDLS, CDR2 YYNGEE. The V gene end was trimmed by 0 bases and the J gene end by 2 bases; junction bases not matched to a gene: 3. The CDR3 DNA reads as TGTGCCAGCAGCGTAGGGGGCGGGAGGGCCTACGAGCAGTACTTC. It codes for CASSVGGGRAYEQYF.

The chain uses TRBV30 and TRBJ1-5, with a tentative D call TRBD1 (5 bases). The ends were cut back, 3 bases at V and 4 bases at J, with 10 bases in the middle. Looked up from germline, CDR1 is GTSNPN and CDR2 is SVGIG (reference sequence). The CDR3 runs to 13 residues. This CDR3 is CAWSLDSNQPQHF. The CDR3 region has the DNA TGTGCCTGGAGCCTTGACAGTAATCAGCCCCAGCATTTT.

The J gene is TRBJ1-2, the V gene TRBV5-4; 8 bases map to TRBD1. The trim removed 4 bases at V and 8 bases at J, leaving 7 bases unmatched. The CDR3 spans 13 residues. The germline V gene has CDR1 SGHNT and CDR2 YYREEE (reference sequence). The CDR3 nucleotides are TGTGCCAGCAGCCTGGGACAGGAGTCAGGCTACACCTTC. Translating it yields CASSLGQESGYTF. Filled out from reference TRBV5-4 and TRBJ1-2, the complete variable domain reads ETGVTQSPTHLIKTRGQQVTLRCSSQSGHNTVSWYQQALGQGPQFIFQYYREEENGRGNFPPRFSGLQFPNYSSELNVNALELDDSALYLCASSLGQESGYTFGSGTRLTVV.